Only a few counts were recorded for the clone carrying this T cell receptor (beta chain). Its target is unknown. A read error may account for a junction end that differs from germline. The protocol was immunoSEQ multiplex PCR, while the TCRdb copy is restricted to in-frame clones and leaves out a portion. The sample shows about 680,000 clones, around 90% of them seen only once. Germline values: CDR1 KGHSH, CDR2 LQKENI. The CDR3 consists of 14 residues. The data belong to a study of Ad26.COV2.S vaccination and SARS-CoV-2 variants. The overall study: As a participant in COV1001, the donor was in the Ad26.COV2.S trial arm. Intramuscular Ad26.COV2.S doses were given once or twice, 56 days apart. Points from the study as a whole: Responses of spike-specific T cells (both CD8+ and CD4+) reportedly showed substantial breadth after vaccination.

The treatment is: about 20 received Ad26.COV2.S at low or high dose, single or two shots; several received placebo; per-sample allocation not given. Specimen acquisition occurred on day 63 following the initial vaccine or placebo injection. An Ad26 vector carrying the Wuhan-strain SARS-CoV-2 spike served as the vaccine. Material: peripheral blood, obtained in a trial of Ad26.COV2.S vaccine versus placebo. The chain couples TRBV18 to TRBJ1-2; a possible D gene is TRBD1 (5 bases). This clonotype was obtained from a person aged 18-60 years who received the Ad26.COV2.S COVID-19 vaccine or a placebo. The CDR3 region is CASSPLDSDWAPAF. CDR3 DNA sequence: TGTGCCAGCTCACCGCTAGACAGCGACTGGGCTCCGGCCTTC.